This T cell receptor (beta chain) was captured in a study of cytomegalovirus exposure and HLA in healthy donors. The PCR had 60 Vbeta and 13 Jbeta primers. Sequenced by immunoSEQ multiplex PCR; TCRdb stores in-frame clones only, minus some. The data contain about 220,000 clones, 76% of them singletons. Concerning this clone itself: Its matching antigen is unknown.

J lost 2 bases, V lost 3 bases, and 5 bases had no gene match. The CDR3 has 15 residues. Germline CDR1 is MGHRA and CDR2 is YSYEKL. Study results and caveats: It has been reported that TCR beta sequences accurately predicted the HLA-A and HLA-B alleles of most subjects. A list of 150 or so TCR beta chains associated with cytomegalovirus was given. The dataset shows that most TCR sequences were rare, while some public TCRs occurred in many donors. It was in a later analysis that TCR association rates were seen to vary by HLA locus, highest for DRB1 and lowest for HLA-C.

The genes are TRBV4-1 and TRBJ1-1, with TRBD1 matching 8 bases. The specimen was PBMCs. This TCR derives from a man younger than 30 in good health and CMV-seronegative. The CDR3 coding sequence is TGCGCCAGCAGCCACCCGACAGGGGCTAACACTGAAGCTTTCTTT. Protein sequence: CASSHPTGANTEAFF.